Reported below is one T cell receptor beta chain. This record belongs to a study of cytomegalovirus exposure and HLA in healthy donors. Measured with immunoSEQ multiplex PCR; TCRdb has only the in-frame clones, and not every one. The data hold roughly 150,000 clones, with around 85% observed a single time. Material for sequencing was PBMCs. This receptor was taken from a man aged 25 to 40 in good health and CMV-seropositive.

CDR3 sequence (DNA): TGTGCCAGCAGCACGGGACAGGGTGTTAATACGCAGTATTTT. It translates to CASSTGQGVNTQYF. The chain uses TRBV7-2 and TRBJ2-3; TRBD1 matches 9 bases. The CDR3 runs 14 residues. CDR1 SGHTA and CDR2 FQGNSA come from the germline V gene. Trimming at V came to 5 bases and at J to 7 bases, leaving 7 bases not matched to a gene.